This T cell receptor (beta chain) originates from a study of T-cell memory formation after mild COVID-19. This clonotype has only a few counts. Its antigen is unidentified. Study results and caveats: Among clones peaking at day 37 in the second wave, SARS-CoV-2 specificity remained unconfirmed.

Constant-segment primers were used for 5'RACE, and the resulting TCR alpha and TCR beta cDNA libraries carried sample barcodes and UMIs. TCRdb recomputed calls from the 5' RACE reads with MiXCR, one row per CDR3 protein. The sample shows around 200,000 distinct CDR3 sequences, 27% of them seen only once. With 8 bases removed from V and 4 bases from J, the gap between germline ends came to 13 bases. Germline V gene sequence: CDR1 LNHDA, CDR2 SQIVND (reference sequence). The CDR3 has 13 amino acids. The sequence derives from an adult woman who had mild COVID-19 (a few samples of this study predate the infection). Cell type and time point are not known. This chain connects TRBV19 to TRBJ2-3, with D possibly matching TRBD2 (5 bases). Sequenced input: PBMCs or a T cell subset sorted from them (not recorded which). As DNA, the CDR3 is TGTGCCAGTTGTCCTAGCTTAGCAGATACGCAGTATTTT. It yields the protein CASCPSLADTQYF.